This T cell receptor beta chain was found in a study of T cells in Graves' hyperthyroidism and ophthalmopathy. Amplification targeted TCR beta CDR3 regions from RNA transcripts. With the HTBI primer set, the TCR CDR3 went through a first round of RT-PCR. TCRdb used MiXCR to reprocess the multiplex PCR reads, holding one entry per CDR3 protein. Counted here are approximately 710,000 distinct CDR3 sequences, 17% occurring once; the ten biggest clones make up around 16%. Per germline, CDR1 MDHEN and CDR2 SYDVKM. CDR3 length: 15 residues. Trimming stripped 3 bases from V and 3 bases from J, with 14 bases between. The sample holds many counts of this clonotype.

The origin of this receptor is a man between 50 and 59 years old with Graves' hyperthyroidism. The sequencing input was blood. This sequence joins TRBV28 and TRBJ1-2, with D unresolved. The CDR3 here is CASSFPLQLHYGYTF. CDR3 in DNA: TGTGCCAGCAGTTTCCCGCTACAGCTGCACTATGGCTACACCTTC.